These 17 T cell receptor beta chains came from one sample sequenced in a study of T cell repertoires in cytomegalovirus infection (dated by TCRdb to the late 2010s). This sample was sequenced with an Illumina HiSeq 1500. The public reads were reprocessed in TCRdb via fastp at Q25 and MiXCR, keeping in-frame beta chains. Here each entry gathers all rows of one CDR3 protein and keeps the most common genes and DNA. The sample contains around 100,000 distinct CDR3 sequences, 16% of them found a single time. Of the sample, about 7.3% falls within the top ten clones. Sequences were obtained from PBMCs. Receptor source: a human donor in good health (CMV status not recorded). Some clones in this sample may be carry-over from other donors' samples.

This chain connects TRBV18 to TRBJ1-4, with D perhaps matching TRBD1 (5 bases). The ends were cut back, 6 bases at V and 6 bases at J, with 23 bases in the middle. This CDR3 region has 17 residues. The germline CDR1 and CDR2 sequences are KGHSH and LQKENI. In DNA, the CDR3 is TGTGCCAGCTCGCCCCTAAGGGGCCCTGGAGGGGATGAAAAACTGTTTTTT. It specifies CASSPLRGPGGDEKLFF.

The chain employs TRBV19 and TRBJ2-6, with D unresolved. The V gene lost 3 bases and the J gene lost 3 bases, with 9 bases spanning the gap. This CDR3 spans 15 amino acids. The germline gives CDR1 LNHDA, CDR2 SQIVND (reference sequence). The CDR3 protein is CASSIQAFGANVLTF. The DNA for the CDR3 is TGTGCCAGTAGTATTCAAGCGTTTGGGGCCAACGTCCTGACTTTC.

With respect to this clonotype: This may be a read error, as it is one base from a much larger clone. The J gene is TRBJ1-2, the V gene TRBV7-2, with a tentative D call TRBD1 (6 bases). Germline CDR1 and CDR2: SGHTA and FQGNSA. This CDR3 is built from 13 residues. CDR3 nucleotides: TGTGCCAGCAGCTTACCGGGGGCCTATGGCTTCACCTTC. This gives the protein CASSLPGAYGFTF.

This clonotype has ten or more counts. V and J are TRBV28 and TRBJ1-5; perhaps TRBD1 as D (6 bases). The V and J ends lost 7 bases and 5 bases respectively, with 15 bases between them. This CDR3 has 14 residues. CDR1 is MDHEN, CDR2 SYDVKM, per germline. The DNA of the CDR3 is TGTGCCAGCATCCCCTTGGGGGGGCATCAGCCCCAGCATTTT. Translation: CASIPLGGHQPQHF.

This clonotype was seen a handful of times. The chain employs TRBV29-1 and TRBJ1-4; the match to TRBD1 covers 8 bases. Germline V lookup: CDR1 SQVTM, CDR2 ANQGSEA. The CDR3 length is 12 residues. CDR3 sequence (DNA): TGCAGTGGGCAGGGGGCCTCCGAAAAACTGTTTTTT. Residues: CSGQGASEKLFF.

J is TRBJ2-7 and V is TRBV10-3; possibly TRBD2 for D (7 bases). The V gene lost 6 bases and the J gene lost 1 base, with 16 bases spanning the gap. From germline, CDR1 is ENHRY and CDR2 SYGVKD. CDR3 length: 15 residues. CDR3 nucleotide sequence: TGTGCCATCAGAGGTCCGGGGGGCGTATCCTACGAGCAGTACTTC. Translation: CAIRGPGGVSYEQYF.

This clonotype has ten or more counts. The DNA for the CDR3 is TGTGCCAGCAGCTTAGTAAATCCCAGGCTCGGCTACACCTTC. Its protein product is CASSLVNPRLGYTF. The chain is built from TRBV7-2 and TRBJ1-2; no firm D call. The germline gives CDR1 SGHTA, CDR2 FQGNSA. Trimming took 1 base from V and 8 from J, leaving 14 bases between them. CDR3 length: 14 amino acids.

J is TRBJ2-5 and V is TRBV5-4; unclear D gene. Germline CDR1 and CDR2: SGHNT and YYREEE (reference sequence). V lost 0 bases to trimming and J lost 2 bases, with 8 bases between them. CDR3 length: 14 residues. CDR3 nucleotide sequence: TGTGCCAGCAGCTTGGGGGGTTTACAAGAGACCCAGTACTTC. Its translation is CASSLGGLQETQYF.

The chain uses TRBV18 and TRBJ2-5; no definite D call. CDR1 is KGHSH and CDR2 is LQKENI in the germline V gene. Trimming pared 2 bases from V and 3 bases from J, leaving 7 bases between. The CDR3 runs to 13 residues. The CDR3 here is CASSPTNKETQYF. DNA for the CDR3: TGTGCCAGCTCACCAACTAACAAAGAGACCCAGTACTTC.

The sample holds a few counts of this clonotype. The chain is built from TRBV18 and TRBJ1-5, with TRBD1 matching 7 bases. CDR3 length: 16 amino acids. The germline gives CDR1 KGHSH, CDR2 LQKENI. V trimming: 3 bases; J trimming: 2 bases; junction bases outside the gene matches: 7. DNA of the CDR3: TGTGCCAGCTCACCCGCGGGACAGTTGGGCAATCAGCCCCAGCATTTT. It codes for CASSPAGQLGNQPQHF.

This clonotype is termed medium-sized. The rearrangement uses TRBV7-8 and TRBJ2-5; D unclear. Germline V lookup: CDR1 SGHVS, CDR2 FQNEAQ. Trimming removed 1 base at V and 2 bases at J, with 11 bases between. This CDR3 is built from 15 residues. The CDR3 loop reads CASSLETARQETQYF. In nucleotides, the CDR3 is TGTGCCAGCAGCTTAGAGACGGCCCGGCAAGAGACCCAGTACTTC.

This clonotype was seen repeatedly, ten times or more. The gene calls are TRBV7-8 and TRBJ2-3; D perhaps matches TRBD1 (6 bases). The CDR3 extends over 13 amino acids. Deletions cut 8 bases from V and 4 bases from J, with 13 bases between. Germline CDR1 reads SGHVS; CDR2 reads FQNEAQ. This CDR3 reads CASLTGSSDTQYF. The CDR3 DNA is TGTGCCAGCCTGACAGGCTCTTCAGATACGCAGTATTTT.

This rearrangement joins TRBV7-2 to TRBJ2-5; possibly TRBD1 or TRBD2 for D (5 bases each). The CDR3 loop spans 13 amino acids. Germline values: CDR1 SGHTA, CDR2 FQGNSA. V was cut by 5 bases and J by 5 bases, with 12 bases left in between. The CDR3 sequence: CASSQGWGETQYF. CDR3 coding DNA: TGTGCCAGCAGCCAAGGGTGGGGGGAGACCCAGTACTTC.

This clonotype was observed many times. This rearrangement joins TRBV7-6 to TRBJ2-1; D may be TRBD2 (6 bases). Per germline, CDR1 SGHVS and CDR2 FNYEAQ. CDR3 length: 17 residues. V dropped 3 bases and J dropped 3 bases, with 18 bases sitting between them. The CDR3 reads CASSLGRPSKIYNEQFF. CDR3 DNA sequence: TGTGCCAGCAGCTTGGGGAGGCCCTCTAAAATCTACAATGAGCAGTTCTTC.

This clonotype was observed many times. The chain recombines TRBV7-2 with TRBJ2-2; D gene ambiguous. Per the germline V gene, CDR1 is SGHTA and CDR2 is FQGNSA. CDR3 length: 13 amino acids. V lost 5 bases and J lost 0, with 4 bases in between. CDR3: CASSPTNTGELFF. As DNA, the CDR3 is TGTGCCAGCAGCCCGACGAACACCGGGGAGCTGTTTTTT. Combining the CDR3 with reference TRBV7-2 and TRBJ2-2 gives the whole variable domain GAGVSQSPSNKVTEKGKDVELRCDPISGHTALYWYRQSLGQGLEFLIYFQGNSAPDKSGLPSDRFSAERTGGSVSTLTIQRTQQEDSAVYLCASSPTNTGELFFGEGSRLTVL.

This clonotype has a handful of counts. The rearrangement joins TRBV29-1 to TRBJ2-7; 11 bases agree with TRBD1. V gave up 6 bases and J gave up 6 bases; unmatched junction bases: 10. The CDR3 contains 14 residues. Germline values: CDR1 SQVTM, CDR2 ANQGSEA. The CDR3, as DNA: TGCAGCGTCGCTTTTGGGACAGGGGGAATCGAGCAGTACTTC. It is translated as CSVAFGTGGIEQYF.

The chain links TRBV2 to TRBJ2-7, with TRBD1 matching over 9 bases. The junction had 2 bases not matched to a gene; V was cut back by 4 bases and J by 1 base. Germline V gives CDR1 SNHLY, CDR2 FYNNEI. The CDR3 runs 14 residues. Here the CDR3 DNA reads TGTGCCAGCAGTGTGGGGACAGGGTCCTACGAGCAGTACTTC. This codes for CASSVGTGSYEQYF.